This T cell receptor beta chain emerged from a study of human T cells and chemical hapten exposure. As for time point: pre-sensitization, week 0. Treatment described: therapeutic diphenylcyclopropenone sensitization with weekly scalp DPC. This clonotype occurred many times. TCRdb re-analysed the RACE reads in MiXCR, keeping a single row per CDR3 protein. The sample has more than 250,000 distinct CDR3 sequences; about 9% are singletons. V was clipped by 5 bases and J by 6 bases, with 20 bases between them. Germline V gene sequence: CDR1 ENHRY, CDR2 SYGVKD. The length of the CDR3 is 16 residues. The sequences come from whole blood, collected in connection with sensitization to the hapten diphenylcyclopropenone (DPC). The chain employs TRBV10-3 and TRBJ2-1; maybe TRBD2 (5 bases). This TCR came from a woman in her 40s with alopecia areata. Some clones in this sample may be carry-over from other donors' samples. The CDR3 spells CAISKTGLSEANEQFF. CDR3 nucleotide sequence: TGTGCCATCAGTAAAACCGGGCTCTCGGAGGCCAATGAGCAGTTCTTC.